This T cell receptor beta chain appears in the sequencing data of a study of T cell repertoires in cytomegalovirus infection. At the level of the study: Based on public TCR beta signatures, there were indications of CMV infection and of a matching HLA type.

Study-level results: Individuals carrying CMV plus the relevant HLA were identified by cumulative frequency of public TCR beta families.

MiXCR, applied by TCRdb to the reads, yields one record per CDR3 protein. The profile covers hundreds of thousands of distinct CDR3 sequences, with 30% to 35% appearing a single time and about 20% taken by the ten largest. This clonotype has ten or more counts. Its cognate antigen is unknown. The source is a human donor in good health (CMV status not recorded). Some clones in this sample may be carry-over from other donors' samples. Material: cultured PBMCs, obtained from culture after CMV antigen stimulation.

CDR3 nucleotide sequence: TGTGCCAGCACCCATAGAGGGGGGGGCAGCTCCTACGAGCAGTACTTC. It translates to CASTHRGGGSSYEQYF. J is TRBJ2-7 and V is TRBV7-2; D possibly corresponds to TRBD2 (7 bases). The germline V gene encodes CDR1 SGHTA and CDR2 FQGNSA. Trimming removed 7 bases at V and 0 bases at J, with 19 bases between. This CDR3 contains 16 residues. The full variable domain, in which reference TRBV7-2 and TRBJ2-7 provide the parts outside the CDR3, is GAGVSQSPSNKVTEKGKDVELRCDPISGHTALYWYRQSLGQGLEFLIYFQGNSAPDKSGLPSDRFSAERTGGSVSTLTIQRTQQEDSAVYLCASTHRGGGSSYEQYFGPGTRLTVT.